This TCR beta chain was documented in a study of blood T cells in healthy people across ages. Overall study findings and caveats: PBMCs left unsorted prevented a conclusive naive versus antigen-experienced comparison. Per million T cells, TCR beta diversity dropped roughly linearly as age increased.

This clonotype came up many times. The target antigen is unknown. At least 7 million PBMCs were isolated per sample. No fewer than 5.5 micrograms of total RNA were isolated from every sample. Together with a sample-barcoded 5' primer, a J-beta primer mix was included in a second PCR lasting roughly 6 to 12 cycles. MiXCR, run by TCRdb on the 5' RACE reads, gives a single entry per CDR3 protein. This table holds 700,000 or so distinct CDR3 sequences, over 40% found once. In germline, CDR1 is DFQATT, CDR2 SNEGSKA (reference sequence). V trimming: 0 bases; J trimming: 7 bases; junction bases outside the gene matches: 8. The CDR3 is made up of 15 amino acids.

The clonotype comes from an elderly man in good health. What was sequenced was blood. This chain links TRBV20-1 with TRBJ2-7; 11 bases are a match to TRBD2. Here the CDR3 reads CSARDQASGGQEQYF. In nucleotides, the CDR3 is TGCAGTGCTAGAGATCAGGCTAGCGGGGGGCAAGAGCAGTACTTC.